This is a list of T cell receptor beta chains from one sample in a study of radiation and T cells in renal cell carcinoma. TCRdb's copy holds only in-frame clones and misses some; the assay was immunoSEQ multiplex PCR. Among 75,000 to 90,000 clones listed, roughly nine tenths were seen once. Here the sequenced sample was blood, taken from a patient whose treatment included radiotherapy and nephrectomy. Receptors originate from an older woman with renal cell carcinoma. Each CDR3 is given with its conserved first and last residue. Some rows mark clone size as missing; the rest say once, few, many or name a class of expanded clone.

v_call	clone_size	j_call	cdr3_aa
TRBV7-8	-	TRBJ2-3	CASSLSSSGGAYTQYF
TRBV28	-	TRBJ1-4	CASSIGQTTNEKLFF
TRBV10-3	-	TRBJ2-5	CAISKAGGPGETQYF
TRBV19	once	TRBJ1-1	CASRTRREGTEAFF
TRBV27	-	TRBJ2-7	CASSLGGAGTNEQYF
TRBV6-5	-	TRBJ1-1	CASSYHPSGTNTEAFF
TRBV4-3	once	TRBJ1-1	CASSQKRNTEAFF
TRBV10-3	-	TRBJ1-2	CAISEDNYGYTF
TRBV29-1	few	TRBJ1-1	CSVESAGSEAFF
TRBV5-1	-	TRBJ2-7	CASSTRLAHEQYF
TRBV6-5	-	TRBJ1-1	CASSGRDGKAFF
TRBV25-1	many	TRBJ2-2	CASSELRAGELFF
TRBV2	-	TRBJ2-3	CASSWGTGFADTQYF
TRBV6-6	-	TRBJ1-5	CASSPQEYSNQPQHF
TRBV9	-	TRBJ2-3	CASSSRTSGGSDTQYF
TRBV19	-	TRBJ1-5	CASQQGGNQPQHF
TRBV30	-	TRBJ2-1	CAWREAGGYNEQFF
TRBV7-2	-	TRBJ2-6	CASSFTSGGSGANVLTF
TRBV2	-	TRBJ1-5	CASSEPGQPNQPQHF
TRBV7-2	-	TRBJ1-6	CASSSDRASPLHF
TRBV5-1	-	TRBJ2-3	CASSLAGISTDTQYF
TRBV6-1	-	TRBJ2-6	CASSGGRISGANVLTF
TRBV11-3	-	TRBJ2-7	CASSLDPPRGYEQYF
TRBV6-6	-	TRBJ2-2	CASTGGTSNTGELFF
TRBV7-2	few	TRBJ1-1	CASSSMNTEAFF